The TCR beta chain under discussion was sequenced for a study of cytomegalovirus exposure and HLA in healthy donors. Donors consisted of healthy bone marrow donors. Vbeta (60) and Jbeta (13) primers were used in the PCR. Only in-frame clones appear in the TCRdb table, and some are missing; sequencing was by immunoSEQ multiplex PCR. Of approximately 120,000 clones listed, 70% to 80% are singletons. The TCR originated in a middle-aged man in good health and CMV-seronegative. Sequences were obtained from PBMCs.

The CDR3 region is CAWSPGLVGETQYF. CDR3 nucleotides: TGTGCCTGGAGTCCTGGACTAGTAGGAGAGACCCAGTACTTC. The genes are TRBV30 and TRBJ2-5; 7 bases align to TRBD2. This CDR3 comprises 14 residues. V was clipped by 2 bases and J by 4 bases; unmatched bases: 7. Germline V gene sequence: CDR1 GTSNPN, CDR2 SVGIG (reference sequence).